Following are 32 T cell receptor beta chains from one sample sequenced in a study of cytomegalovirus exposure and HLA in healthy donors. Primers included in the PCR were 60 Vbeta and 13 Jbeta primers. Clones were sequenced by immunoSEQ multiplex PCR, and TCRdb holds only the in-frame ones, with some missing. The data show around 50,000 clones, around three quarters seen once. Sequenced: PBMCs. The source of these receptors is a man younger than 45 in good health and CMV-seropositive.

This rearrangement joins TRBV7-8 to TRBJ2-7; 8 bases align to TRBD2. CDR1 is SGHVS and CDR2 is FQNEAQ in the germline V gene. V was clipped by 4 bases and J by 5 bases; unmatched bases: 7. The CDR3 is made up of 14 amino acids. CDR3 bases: TGTGCCAGCAGCTCCGGGGGGGCCGGGGACGAGCAGTACTTC. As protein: CASSSGGAGDEQYF.

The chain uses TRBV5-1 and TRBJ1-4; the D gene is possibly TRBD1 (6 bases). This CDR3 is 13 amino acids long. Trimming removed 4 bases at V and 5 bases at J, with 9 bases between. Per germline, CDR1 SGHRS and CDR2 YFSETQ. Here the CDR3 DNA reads TGCGCCAGCAGCAGAGGACAGAATGAAAAACTGTTTTTT. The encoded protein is CASSRGQNEKLFF. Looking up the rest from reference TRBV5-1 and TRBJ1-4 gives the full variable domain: KAGVTQTPRYLIKTRGQQVTLSCSPISGHRSVSWYQQTPGQGLQFLFEYFSETQRNKGNFPGRFSGRQFSNSRSEMNVSTLELGDSALYLCASSRGQNEKLFFGSGTQLSVL.

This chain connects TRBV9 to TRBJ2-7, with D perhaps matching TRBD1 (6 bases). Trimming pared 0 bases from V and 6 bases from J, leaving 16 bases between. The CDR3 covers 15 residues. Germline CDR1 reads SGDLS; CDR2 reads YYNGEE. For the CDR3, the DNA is TGTGCCAGCAGCGTAGAGGGGGAAGGGGCCGGCGAGCAGTACTTC. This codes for CASSVEGEGAGEQYF.

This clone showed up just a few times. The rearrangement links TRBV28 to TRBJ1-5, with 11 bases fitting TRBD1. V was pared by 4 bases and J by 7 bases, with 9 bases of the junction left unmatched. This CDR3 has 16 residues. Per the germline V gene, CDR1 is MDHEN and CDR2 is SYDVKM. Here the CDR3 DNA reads TGTGCCAGCAGTTGGGGGACAGGGGGGGGTGGCCAGCCCCAGCATTTT. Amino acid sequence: CASSWGTGGGGQPQHF.

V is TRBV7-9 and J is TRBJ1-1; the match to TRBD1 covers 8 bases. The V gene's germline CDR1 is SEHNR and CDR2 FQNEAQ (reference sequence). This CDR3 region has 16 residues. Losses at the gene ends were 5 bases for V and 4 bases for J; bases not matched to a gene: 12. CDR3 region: CASSPRRADRATEAFF. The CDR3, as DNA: TGTGCCAGCAGCCCTCGTCGGGCGGACAGGGCCACTGAAGCTTTCTTT. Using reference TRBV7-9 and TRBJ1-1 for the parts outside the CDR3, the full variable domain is DTGVSQNPRHKITKRGQNVTFRCDPISEHNRLYWYRQTLGQGPEFLTYFQNEAQLEKSRLLSDRFSAERPKGSFSTLEIQRTEQGDSAMYLCASSPRRADRATEAFFGQGTRLTVV.

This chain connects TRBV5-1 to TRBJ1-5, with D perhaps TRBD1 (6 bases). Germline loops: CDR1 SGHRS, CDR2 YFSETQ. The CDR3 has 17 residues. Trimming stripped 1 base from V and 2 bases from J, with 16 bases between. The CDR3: CASSLYPEQGGNQPQHF. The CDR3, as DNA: TGCGCCAGCAGCTTGTACCCGGAACAGGGCGGCAATCAGCCCCAGCATTTT.

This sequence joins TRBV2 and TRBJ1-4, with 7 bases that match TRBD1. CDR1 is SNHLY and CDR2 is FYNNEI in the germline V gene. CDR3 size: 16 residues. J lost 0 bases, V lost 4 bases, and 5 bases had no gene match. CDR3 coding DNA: TGTGCCAGCAGTGCCGACAGGGCAGCAACTAATGAAAAACTGTTTTTT. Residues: CASSADRAATNEKLFF. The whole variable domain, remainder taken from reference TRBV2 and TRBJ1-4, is EPEVTQTPSHQVTQMGQEVILRCVPISNHLYFYWYRQILGQKVEFLVSFYNNEISEKSEIFDDQFSVERPDGSNFTLKIRSTKLEDSAMYFCASSADRAATNEKLFFGSGTQLSVL.

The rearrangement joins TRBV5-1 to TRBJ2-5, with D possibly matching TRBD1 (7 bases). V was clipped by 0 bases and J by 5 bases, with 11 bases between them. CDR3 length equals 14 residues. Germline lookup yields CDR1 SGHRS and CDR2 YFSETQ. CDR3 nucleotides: TGCGCCAGCAGCTTGGTCTCAGGGGGGGAGACCCAGTACTTC. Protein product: CASSLVSGGETQYF.

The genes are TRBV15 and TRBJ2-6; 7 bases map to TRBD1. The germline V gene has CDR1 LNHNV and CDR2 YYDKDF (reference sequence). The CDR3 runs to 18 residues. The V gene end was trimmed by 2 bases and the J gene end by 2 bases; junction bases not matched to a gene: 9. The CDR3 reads CATSRTLLQGPGANVLTF. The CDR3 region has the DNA TGTGCCACCAGCAGAACTCTCCTACAGGGGCCTGGGGCCAACGTCCTGACTTTC.

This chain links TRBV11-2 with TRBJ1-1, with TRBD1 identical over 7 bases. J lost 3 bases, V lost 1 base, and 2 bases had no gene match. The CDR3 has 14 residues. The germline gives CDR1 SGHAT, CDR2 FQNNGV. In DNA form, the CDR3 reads TGTGCCAGCAGCTTAGTCAGGGGGTACACTGAAGCTTTCTTT. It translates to CASSLVRGYTEAFF. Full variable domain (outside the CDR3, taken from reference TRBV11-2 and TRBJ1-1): EAGVAQSPRYKIIEKRQSVAFWCNPISGHATLYWYQQILGQGPKLLIQFQNNGVVDDSQLPKDRFSAERLKGVDSTLKIQPAKLEDSAVYLCASSLVRGYTEAFFGQGTRLTVV.

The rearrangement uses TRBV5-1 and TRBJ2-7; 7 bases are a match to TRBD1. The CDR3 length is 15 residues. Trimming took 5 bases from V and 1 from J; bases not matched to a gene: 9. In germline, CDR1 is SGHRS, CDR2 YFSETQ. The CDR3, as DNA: TGCGCCAGCAGGGACCCGGGACAGTTGTCCTACGAGCAGTACTTC. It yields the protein CASRDPGQLSYEQYF.

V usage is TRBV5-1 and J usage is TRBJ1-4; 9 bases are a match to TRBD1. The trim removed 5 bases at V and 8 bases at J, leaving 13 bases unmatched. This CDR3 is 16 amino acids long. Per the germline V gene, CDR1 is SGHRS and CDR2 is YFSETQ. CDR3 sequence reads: CASSSQPGQGQEKLFF. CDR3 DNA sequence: TGCGCCAGCAGTTCCCAACCGGGACAGGGTCAAGAAAAACTGTTTTTT.

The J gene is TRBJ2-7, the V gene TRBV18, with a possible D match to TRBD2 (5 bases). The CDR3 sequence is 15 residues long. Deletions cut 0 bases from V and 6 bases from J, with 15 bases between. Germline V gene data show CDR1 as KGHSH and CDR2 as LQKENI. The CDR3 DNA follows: TGTGCCAGCTCACCACCGAACAGAGCTCGGGGCGAGCAGTACTTC. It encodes CASSPPNRARGEQYF. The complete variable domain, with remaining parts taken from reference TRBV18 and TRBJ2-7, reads NAGVMQNPRHLVRRRGQEARLRCSPMKGHSHVYWYRQLPEEGLKFMVYLQKENIIDESGMPKERFSAEFPKEGPSILRIQQVVRGDSAAYFCASSPPNRARGEQYFGPGTRLTVT.

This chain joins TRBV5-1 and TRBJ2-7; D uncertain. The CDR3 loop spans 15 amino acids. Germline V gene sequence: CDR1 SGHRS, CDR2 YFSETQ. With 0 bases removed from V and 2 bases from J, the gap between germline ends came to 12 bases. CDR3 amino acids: CASSLGWSSTYEQYF. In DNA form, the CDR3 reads TGCGCCAGCAGCTTGGGTTGGAGTTCTACCTACGAGCAGTACTTC.

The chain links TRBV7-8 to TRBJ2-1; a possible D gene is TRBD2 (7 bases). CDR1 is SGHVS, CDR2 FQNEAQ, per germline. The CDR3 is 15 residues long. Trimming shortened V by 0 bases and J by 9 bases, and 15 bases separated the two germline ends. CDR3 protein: CASSLAGGPYLEQFF. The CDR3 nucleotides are TGTGCCAGCAGCTTAGCGGGGGGGCCCTACCTTGAGCAGTTCTTC.

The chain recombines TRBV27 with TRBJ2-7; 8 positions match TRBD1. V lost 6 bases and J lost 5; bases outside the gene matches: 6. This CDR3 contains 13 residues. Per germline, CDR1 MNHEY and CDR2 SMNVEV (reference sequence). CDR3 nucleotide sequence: TGTGCCAGCAGGGACAGGGTAGTCGACGAGCAGTACTTC. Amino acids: CASRDRVVDEQYF.

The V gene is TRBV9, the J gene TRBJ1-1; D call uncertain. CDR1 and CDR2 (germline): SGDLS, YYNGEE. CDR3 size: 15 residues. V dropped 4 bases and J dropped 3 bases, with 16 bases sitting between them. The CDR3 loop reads CASSSDGWEDTEAFF. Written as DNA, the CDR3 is TGTGCCAGCAGCTCAGACGGTTGGGAGGACACTGAAGCTTTCTTT.

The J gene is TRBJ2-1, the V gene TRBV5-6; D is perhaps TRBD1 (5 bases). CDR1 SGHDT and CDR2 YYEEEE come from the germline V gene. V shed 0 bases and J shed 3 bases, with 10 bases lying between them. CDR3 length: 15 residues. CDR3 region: CASSLGQGIYNEQFF. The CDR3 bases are TGTGCCAGCAGCTTGGGGCAGGGCATCTACAATGAGCAGTTCTTC. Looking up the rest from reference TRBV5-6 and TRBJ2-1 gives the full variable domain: DAGVTQSPTHLIKTRGQQVTLRCSPKSGHDTVSWYQQALGQGPQFIFQYYEEEERQRGNFPDRFSGHQFPNYSSELNVNALLLGDSALYLCASSLGQGIYNEQFFGPGTRLTVL.

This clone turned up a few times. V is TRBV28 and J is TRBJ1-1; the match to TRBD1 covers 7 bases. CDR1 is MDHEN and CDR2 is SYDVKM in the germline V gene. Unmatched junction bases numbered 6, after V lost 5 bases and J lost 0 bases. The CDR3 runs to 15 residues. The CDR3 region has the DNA TGTGCCAGCAGTCCCCCGACAGGGATGAACACTGAAGCTTTCTTT. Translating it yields CASSPPTGMNTEAFF. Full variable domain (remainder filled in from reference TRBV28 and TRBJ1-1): DVKVTQSSRYLVKRTGEKVFLECVQDMDHENMFWYRQDPGLGLRLIYFSYDVKMKEKGDIPEGYSVSREKKERFSLILESASTNQTSMYLCASSPPTGMNTEAFFGQGTRLTVV.

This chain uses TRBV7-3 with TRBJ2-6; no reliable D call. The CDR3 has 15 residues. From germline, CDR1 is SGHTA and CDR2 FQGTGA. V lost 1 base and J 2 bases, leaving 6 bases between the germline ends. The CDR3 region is CASSLSLPGANVLTF. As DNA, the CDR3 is TGTGCCAGCAGCTTAAGCCTACCTGGGGCCAACGTCCTGACTTTC.

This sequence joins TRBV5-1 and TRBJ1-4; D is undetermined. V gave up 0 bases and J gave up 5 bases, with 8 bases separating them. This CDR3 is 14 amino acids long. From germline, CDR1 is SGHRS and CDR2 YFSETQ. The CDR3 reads CASSLGWQNEKLFF. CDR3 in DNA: TGCGCCAGCAGCTTGGGTTGGCAGAATGAAAAACTGTTTTTT.

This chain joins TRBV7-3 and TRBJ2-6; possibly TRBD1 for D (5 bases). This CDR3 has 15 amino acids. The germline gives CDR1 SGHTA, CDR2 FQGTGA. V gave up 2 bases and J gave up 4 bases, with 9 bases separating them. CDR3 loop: CASSLQGRGANVLTF. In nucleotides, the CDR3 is TGTGCCAGCAGCTTACAGGGTAGAGGGGCCAACGTCCTGACTTTC.

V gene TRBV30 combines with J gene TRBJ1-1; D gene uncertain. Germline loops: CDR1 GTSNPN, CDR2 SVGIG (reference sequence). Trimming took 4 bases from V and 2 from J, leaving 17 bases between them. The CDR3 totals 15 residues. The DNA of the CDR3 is TGTGCCTGGACCTGGGGTCGGGGTTTAAACACTGAAGCTTTCTTT. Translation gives CAWTWGRGLNTEAFF.

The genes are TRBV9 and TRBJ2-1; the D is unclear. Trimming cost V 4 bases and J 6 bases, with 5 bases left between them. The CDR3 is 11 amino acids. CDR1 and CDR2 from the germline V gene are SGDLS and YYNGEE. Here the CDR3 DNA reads TGTGCCAGCAGCCTATTCAATGAGCAGTTCTTC. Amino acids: CASSLFNEQFF.

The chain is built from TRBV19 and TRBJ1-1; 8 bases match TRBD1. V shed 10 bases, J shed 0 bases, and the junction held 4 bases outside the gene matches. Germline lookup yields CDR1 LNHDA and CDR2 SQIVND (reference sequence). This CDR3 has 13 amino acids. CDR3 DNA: TGTGCCATCGAGGACAGGGTGAACACTGAAGCTTTCTTT. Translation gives CAIEDRVNTEAFF.

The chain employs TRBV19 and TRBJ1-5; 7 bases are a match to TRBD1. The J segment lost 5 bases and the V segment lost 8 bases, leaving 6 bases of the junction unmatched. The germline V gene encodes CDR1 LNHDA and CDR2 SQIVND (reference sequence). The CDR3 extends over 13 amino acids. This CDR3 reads CASHRGGDQPQHF. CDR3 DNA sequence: TGTGCCAGTCACAGGGGCGGGGATCAGCCCCAGCATTTT.

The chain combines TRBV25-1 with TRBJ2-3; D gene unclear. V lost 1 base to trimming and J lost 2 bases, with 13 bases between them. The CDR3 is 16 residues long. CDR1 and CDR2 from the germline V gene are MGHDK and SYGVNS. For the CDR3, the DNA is TGTGCCAGCAGTGAATTCGCTGGGCCGTCCACAGATACGCAGTATTTT. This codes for CASSEFAGPSTDTQYF.

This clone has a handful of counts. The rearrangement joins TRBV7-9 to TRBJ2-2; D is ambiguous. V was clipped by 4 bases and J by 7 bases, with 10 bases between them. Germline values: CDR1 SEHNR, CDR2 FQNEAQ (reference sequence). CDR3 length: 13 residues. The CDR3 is CASSYIVSGELFF. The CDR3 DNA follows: TGTGCCAGCAGCTATATCGTTAGCGGGGAGCTGTTTTTT.

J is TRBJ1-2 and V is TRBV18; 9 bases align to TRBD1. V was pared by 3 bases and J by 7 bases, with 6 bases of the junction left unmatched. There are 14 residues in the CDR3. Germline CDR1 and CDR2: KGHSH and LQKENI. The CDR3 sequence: CASSPTQGASGYTF. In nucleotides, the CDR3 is TGTGCCAGCTCACCCACACAGGGGGCGAGTGGCTACACCTTC.

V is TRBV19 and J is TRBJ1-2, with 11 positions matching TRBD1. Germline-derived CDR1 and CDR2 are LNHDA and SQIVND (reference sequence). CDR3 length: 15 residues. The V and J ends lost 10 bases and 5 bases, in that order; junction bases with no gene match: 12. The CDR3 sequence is CATQDRGPGQYGYTF. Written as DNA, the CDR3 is TGTGCCACCCAGGACAGGGGGCCCGGACAATATGGCTACACCTTC.

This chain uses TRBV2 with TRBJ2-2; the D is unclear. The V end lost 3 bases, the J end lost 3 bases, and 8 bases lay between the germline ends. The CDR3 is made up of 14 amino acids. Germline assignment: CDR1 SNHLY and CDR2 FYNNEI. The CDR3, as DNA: TGTGCCAGCAGTGATTCTGCGTACACCGGGGAGCTGTTTTTT. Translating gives CASSDSAYTGELFF.

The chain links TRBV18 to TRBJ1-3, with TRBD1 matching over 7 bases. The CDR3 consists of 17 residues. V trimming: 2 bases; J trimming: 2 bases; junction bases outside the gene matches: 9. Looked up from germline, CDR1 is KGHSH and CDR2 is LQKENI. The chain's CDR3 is CASSPNQRGQTGNTIYF. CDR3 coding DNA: TGTGCCAGCTCACCAAACCAGAGGGGGCAGACTGGAAACACCATATATTTT.